This section outlines one T cell receptor (beta chain) sequence together with its context. The antigen this receptor binds is unknown. One base away there is no much larger clone; base qualities are not given. Exclusion was applied to patients with uncontrolled infections, other autoimmune diseases, pregnancy or lactation. Diagnoses relied on clinical symptoms, serum thyroxine and TRAb, thyroid ultrasound and orbital computed tomography. Trizol reagent was used to extract total RNA, and RNA quality was then checked on an Agilent 2100 Bioanalyzer. These data come from a study of T cells in Graves' hyperthyroidism and ophthalmopathy (dated by TCRdb to between 2017 and 2020). Study-level background: TCR V-J signatures able to tell the groups apart were searched for in a discovery cohort of approximately 95 patients, of whom fewer than 45 had Graves' ophthalmopathy and about 60 had stable Graves' hyperthyroidism. Once sampling was done, hyperthyroidism patients were given methimazole at a starting dose of 30 mg daily, whereas ophthalmopathy patients were given high-dose intravenous methylprednisolone. TCR Vbeta CDR3 sequencing of 130 to 150 peripheral blood samples (fewer than 45 ophthalmopathy, 75 hyperthyroidism and 17 progressor patients) is reported in the paper. The 100 or so discovery patients were randomly split 7:3 into training and test sets. An independent validation cohort of some 18 hyperthyroidism patients and approximately 15 patients who later progressed to ophthalmopathy tested prospective prediction of ophthalmopathy. Thyroid tissue and blood T-cell repertoires from about 6 Graves' hyperthyroidism patients were also compared in the study.

The research as a whole found: No statistical method was used to set the sample size in advance, and investigators knew the group allocation. In cross-validation, a model built on a 13 V-J signature told ophthalmopathy apart from stable hyperthyroidism with approximately 90% sensitivity and roughly 81% specificity, and in testing the same model reached 80%/75%. Most expanded thyroid clonotypes (frequency above 0.001) were also detected in blood, a finding suggesting that blood repertoires may reflect thyroid immune responses. In validation, the model predicted progression to ophthalmopathy with about 71% sensitivity and around 72% specificity, a median of 6.5 months before onset.

Amplification of TCR beta CDR3 regions was carried out from RNA transcripts. A first-round RT-PCR of the TCR CDR3 used the HTBI primer set with the Qiagen OneStep RT-PCR kit. The libraries were constructed in a second round of multiplex PCR and then size-selected and purified. The libraries were sequenced on an Illumina HiSeq2000 using paired-end 100 bp reads. The source study handled its data this way. SOAPnuke was used to process the raw data, throwing out any read that contained adapters or uncalled bases, had a mean Phred below 15, or lacked an exact constant-primer or identifier match. High-quality paired reads were merged using COPE v1.2.5, and each unique nucleotide sequence was defined as a clonotype. MiTCR v1.1 was used to align the clonotypes against IMGT TRBV, TRBD and TRBJ reference segments. The analysis was restricted to V-J combinations with a frequency above 0.0001, which together covered about 99% of the repertoires. The TCS score was defined as F50 (clonal expansion) divided by E x V (chaos), with BLOSUM62-based TCRdist calculated between CDR3 peptides within each V-J. Welch's t-statistics and random forest reduced around 520 V-J features to fewer than 15, which were used in a naive Bayes classifier (R e1071). The Morisita-Horn index was used to measure how similar the thyroid and blood repertoires were. The public sequencing data were trimmed at Q25 with fastp and processed into clonotypes with MiXCR by TCRdb, which kept only in-frame beta chains. When rows share a CDR3 protein, they turn into one entry using the most common DNA and genes. TCRdb assigned the V and J calls; the authors' analysis was not used. The sample contains 600,000 to 700,000 distinct CDR3 sequences, 45% of them found a single time. Jointly, the top ten make up 6.5% to 9% of the sample.

From its cysteine to its phenylalanine, the CDR3 spans 13 amino acids. The read is trimmed to its CDR3 DNA, 39 bases read in frame from base 1. From a lookup of the germline V gene, CDR1 and CDR2 are SNHLY and FYNNEI. Germline trimming amounts to 8 bases on V and 9 bases on J, with 10 as the count of junction bases outside the gene matches. Sequencing was performed on peripheral blood or thyroid tissue (not recorded which). The sequence links TRBV2 to TRBJ2-5, with 9 bases matching TRBD2. This receptor was identified in an adult man with Graves' disease, either hyperthyroidism or ophthalmopathy (not recorded which). The nucleotides read TGTGCCAGCTGTCCTAGCGGGAATGGGGCCCAGTACTTC. This is translated as CASCPSGNGAQYF.